These 18 T cell receptor beta chains were all obtained from the same sample, sequenced in a study of regulatory T cells in long-lasting Graves disease. Time point specified: newly diagnosed GD, antithyroid drugs for less than 3 months. PBMC-derived RNA was used for the TCR library. Construction of TCR beta libraries relied on iRepertoire HTBI primers and on Arm-PCR targeting CDR3 regions. TCRdb passed the multiplex PCR reads through MiXCR, listing each CDR3 protein once. The sample has roughly 400,000 distinct CDR3 sequences; 15% to 20% are singletons. This same sample was also part of a study on T cells in Graves' hyperthyroidism and ophthalmopathy.

The sample consisted of peripheral blood mononuclear cells (PBMCs), taken at new diagnosis, from a patient treated with antithyroid drugs. These receptors all stem from a woman aged 18-29 years with Graves disease.

The table lists this clonotype with a few counts. In DNA, the CDR3 is TGTGCCAGTACTTTGGGCGGCCAGCTTAGTATCCGGATTTTCTTC. As protein: CASTLGGQLSIRIFF. The genes are TRBV7-8 and TRBJ2-1; no clear D. This CDR3 spans 15 amino acids. Germline loops: CDR1 SGHVS, CDR2 FQNEAQ. The germline V and J ends were trimmed by 9 bases and 16 bases, with 31 bases remaining between them. The full variable domain, with the rest looked up from reference TRBV7-8 and TRBJ2-1, is GAGVSQSPRYKVAKRGQDVALRCDPISGHVSLFWYQQALGQGPEFLTYFQNEAQLDKSGLPSDRFFAERPEGSVSTLKIQRTQQEDSAVYLCASTLGGQLSIRIFFGPGTRLTVL.

This clonotype has more than one count but fewer than ten. The rearrangement links TRBV6-2 or TRBV6-3 to TRBJ2-7; 7 bases line up with TRBD2. Germline lookup yields CDR1 MNHEY and CDR2 SVGEGT. With V trimmed by 7 bases and J by 6 bases, 12 bases remained unmatched. The CDR3 extends over 14 amino acids. The CDR3, as DNA: TGTGCCAGCACTTGGGGGAGGGCCCCATTCGAGCAGTACTTC. As protein: CASTWGRAPFEQYF.

As to this clonotype: A read error is possible here, since a much larger clone lies one base away. The chain carries TRBV6-2 or TRBV6-3 and TRBJ2-3; tentatively, D is TRBD1 or TRBD2 (6 bases each). The CDR3 is 15 residues long. Germline CDR1 is MNHEY and CDR2 is SVGEGT. CDR3 loop: CASSPDSTSTDTQCF. DNA of the CDR3: TGTGCCAGCAGCCCGGACAGTACTAGCACAGATACGCAGTGTTTT.

This clonotype was seen only a few times. V and J are TRBV6-1 and TRBJ1-2; TRBD1 might be the D (5 bases). Deletions cut 5 bases from V and 6 bases from J, with 19 bases between. The CDR3 spans 15 residues. From germline, CDR1 is MNHNS and CDR2 SASEGT. CDR3 nucleotide sequence: TGTGCCAGCAGTCGTATCGGGGGGTTTGGTGATGGCTACACCTTC. Translation gives CASSRIGGFGDGYTF.

The table lists this clonotype with many counts. This chain uses TRBV6-2 or TRBV6-3 with TRBJ2-7; TRBD2 matches at 7 bases. The CDR3 runs to 16 residues. CDR1 and CDR2 (germline): MNHEY, SVGEGT. V lost 0 bases, J lost 1 base, and 6 bases stayed unmatched. DNA of the CDR3: TGTGCCAGCAGTTACTCGCGGGACTACCTTTCCTACGAGCAGTACTTC. This sequence encodes CASSYSRDYLSYEQYF.

Many counts were recorded for this clonotype. V gene TRBV5-1 combines with J gene TRBJ2-3; no clear D gene. The V end lost 6 bases, the J end lost 4 bases, and 12 bases lay between the germline ends. CDR1 and CDR2 from the germline V gene are SGHRS and YFSETQ. There are 13 residues in the CDR3. CDR3 protein: CASIAPAADTQYF. CDR3 sequence (DNA): TGCGCCAGCATCGCTCCTGCCGCAGATACGCAGTATTTT.

This clonotype came up many times. The chain joins TRBV6-9 to TRBJ1-1, with D uncertain. Looked up from germline, CDR1 is MNHGY and CDR2 is SVAAGI. CDR3 length: 13 residues. V was trimmed by 4 bases and J by 1 base, leaving 7 bases between them. Here the CDR3 DNA reads TGTGCCAGCAGTTGGAACTGGAACACTGAAGCTTTCTTT. Amino acid sequence: CASSWNWNTEAFF.

This clonotype was detected only a few times. The genes are TRBV27 and TRBJ1-2; TRBD1 agrees at 12 bases. V was pared by 5 bases and J by 4 bases, with 11 bases of the junction left unmatched. The CDR3 length is 17 residues. Germline V lookup: CDR1 MNHEY, CDR2 SMNVEV (reference sequence). The CDR3 nucleotides are TGTGCCAGCAGTCCCTCCGGGACAGGGGGCTCGGGCTATGGCTACACCTTC. It is translated as CASSPSGTGGSGYGYTF.

This clonotype was seen ten or more times. V usage is TRBV3-1 and J usage is TRBJ2-1; 10 nucleotides line up with TRBD2. The ends lost 0 bases at V and 1 base at J; junction bases unmatched: 3. This CDR3 spans 17 amino acids. Per germline, CDR1 LGHDT and CDR2 YNNKEL (reference sequence). In nucleotides, the CDR3 is TGTGCCAGCAGCCAAGAGCTAGCGGGAGAATCCTACAATGAGCAGTTCTTC. Its translation is CASSQELAGESYNEQFF.

For this clonotype: A read error may explain this, as a much larger clone is one base away. CDR3 nucleotides: TGTGCCAGCAGCTTAGGAACCAGGCCTACTGAAGCTTTCTTT. Translating gives CASSLGTRPTEAFF. V gene TRBV11-2 combines with J gene TRBJ1-1; D remains unclear. The V end was cut by 1 base, the J end by 5 bases, with 11 bases between. The CDR3 length is 14 residues. CDR1 is SGHAT and CDR2 is FQNNGV in the germline V gene.

This clonotype was seen a handful of times. The chain recombines TRBV2 with TRBJ1-3; TRBD1 agrees at 10 bases. The ends lost 2 bases at V and 6 bases at J; junction bases unmatched: 13. Germline assignment: CDR1 SNHLY and CDR2 FYNNEI. This CDR3 comprises 18 residues. The CDR3 region is CASSESYPGQGSLNTIYF. DNA of the CDR3: TGTGCCAGCAGTGAATCGTATCCGGGACAGGGGTCCTTAAACACCATATATTTT. The whole variable domain, remainder taken from reference TRBV2 and TRBJ1-3, is EPEVTQTPSHQVTQMGQEVILRCVPISNHLYFYWYRQILGQKVEFLVSFYNNEISEKSEIFDDQFSVERPDGSNFTLKIRSTKLEDSAMYFCASSESYPGQGSLNTIYFGEGSWLTVV.

In its sample, this clonotype was seen many times. The rearrangement links TRBV9 to TRBJ2-7; TRBD1 aligns across 8 bases. The CDR3 extends over 14 amino acids. V lost 3 bases and J lost 2; bases outside the gene matches: 4. Germline values: CDR1 SGDLS, CDR2 YYNGEE. The CDR3 is CASSAGTGPYEQYF. The DNA of the CDR3 is TGTGCCAGCAGCGCCGGGACAGGTCCCTACGAGCAGTACTTC.

This clonotype was detected many times. The V gene is TRBV11-2, the J gene TRBJ2-4, with TRBD1 identical over 7 bases. CDR1 and CDR2 from the germline V gene are SGHAT and FQNNGV. V lost 6 bases to trimming and J lost 1 base; unmatched junction nucleotides: 6. The length of the CDR3 is 15 residues. CDR3 sequence: CASRPATGAKNIQYF. DNA of the CDR3: TGTGCCAGCAGACCCGCGACAGGGGCCAAAAACATTCAGTACTTC. Looking up the rest from reference TRBV11-2 and TRBJ2-4 gives the full variable domain: EAGVAQSPRYKIIEKRQSVAFWCNPISGHATLYWYQQILGQGPKLLIQFQNNGVVDDSQLPKDRFSAERLKGVDSTLKIQPAKLEDSAVYLCASRPATGAKNIQYFGAGTRLSVL.

The V call is TRBV27, the J call TRBJ2-7, with TRBD2 matching 7 bases. The CDR3 loop spans 14 amino acids. Per germline, CDR1 MNHEY and CDR2 SMNVEV (reference sequence). The V gene end was trimmed by 5 bases and the J gene end by 2 bases; junction bases not matched to a gene: 6. The CDR3 DNA sequence: TGTGCCAGCAGTCCCCGGGAGGAGCCCTACGAGCAGTACTTC. This gives the protein CASSPREEPYEQYF.

This clonotype was detected only once. This chain connects TRBV15 to TRBJ2-7, with D unresolved. V was pared by 3 bases and J by 3 bases, with 12 bases between. CDR1 and CDR2 from the germline V gene are LNHNV and YYDKDF (reference sequence). CDR3 length: 14 residues. The CDR3: CATSSLFQNYEQYF. CDR3 in DNA: TGTGCCACCAGCAGCTTATTCCAGAACTACGAGCAGTACTTC.

This clonotype showed up just a few times. This chain links TRBV7-3 with TRBJ2-1; TRBD2 matches 7 bases. The CDR3 sequence is 14 residues long. From germline, CDR1 is SGHTA and CDR2 FQGTGA. With V trimmed by 3 bases and J by 8 bases, 7 bases remained unmatched. Here the CDR3 reads CASSFGGSLDEQFF. The CDR3 DNA is TGTGCCAGCAGCTTCGGCGGGAGTTTAGATGAGCAGTTCTTC.

On this clonotype: A read error may account for a junction end that differs from germline. The chain is built from TRBV6-1 and TRBJ2-1; 8 bases line up with TRBD2. The V gene's germline CDR1 is MNHNS and CDR2 SASEGT. CDR3 size: 16 residues. CDR3 bases: TGTGCCAGCAGTCCCCTCACGGGAGGGCCTCCCAATGGGCAGTTCTTC. This gives the protein CASSPLTGGPPNGQFF.

For the CDR3, the DNA is TGTGCCTGGAGTGTAGGGGCCACGGCCAACGTCCTGACTTTC. This gives the protein CAWSVGATANVLTF. The J gene is TRBJ2-6, the V gene TRBV30, with D tentatively TRBD1 (5 bases). From germline, CDR1 is GTSNPN and CDR2 SVGIG (reference sequence). V was shortened by 0 bases and J by 6 bases, with 9 bases between the two germline ends. The CDR3 is 14 amino acids.